The TCR beta chain described here comes from a study of cytomegalovirus exposure and HLA in healthy donors. Findings and limits, study-wide: The study dropped some indistinguishable V segments, TRBV6-2 and TRBV6-3 among them. Most TCR beta V segments were productive about 90% or about 30% of the time in an earlier analysis.

Of note for this clone: Antigen unknown.

The V end was cut by 6 bases, the J end by 0 bases, with 12 bases between. The germline gives CDR1 MDHEN, CDR2 SYDVKM. CDR3 size: 14 residues. PCR used 60 Vbeta primers and 13 Jbeta primers. Measured with immunoSEQ multiplex PCR; TCRdb has only the in-frame clones, and not every one. The table lists over 200,000 clones, 75% to 85% of them singletons. J is TRBJ2-7 and V is TRBV28; possible D gene TRBD1, 6 bases. This clonotype originated in a woman aged 55-70 years in good health and CMV-seropositive. Sequencing was carried out using PBMCs. CDR3 DNA: TGTGCCAGCAGAAAAGCAGGGGCCTCCTACGAGCAGTACTTC. Translating gives CASRKAGASYEQYF.